The 7 T cell receptor beta chains in this list originate from one sample, sequenced in a study of T cell changes during pregnancy in multiple sclerosis. Sequencing was performed with immunoSEQ multiplex PCR; in TCRdb, only in-frame clones are kept and a portion is missing. This table has almost 95,000 clones, more than 85% appearing once. Specimen: peripheral blood, collected in the first trimester of pregnancy. Every receptor here comes from a female donor with multiple sclerosis, enrolled in a pregnancy study.

This rearrangement joins TRBV15 to TRBJ2-1; possibly TRBD1 for D (6 bases). From germline, CDR1 is LNHNV and CDR2 YYDKDF (reference sequence). The V gene lost 6 bases and the J gene lost 9 bases, with 18 bases spanning the gap. The CDR3 is made up of 14 amino acids. CDR3 nucleotides: TGTGCCACCAGTCCTGCCCAGGGCAGGGGTGAGCAGTTCTTC. Translated: CATSPAQGRGEQFF.

The chain has TRBV6-1 and TRBJ2-1, with 8 bases aligning to TRBD2. Germline V gives CDR1 MNHNS, CDR2 SASEGT. The CDR3 loop spans 14 amino acids. V was clipped by 7 bases and J by 4 bases; unmatched bases: 6. The CDR3: CASIPSGRYNEQFF. The CDR3, as DNA: TGTGCCAGCATCCCGAGCGGGAGATACAATGAGCAGTTCTTC.

The chain combines TRBV5-8 with TRBJ1-2; 7 nucleotides line up with TRBD1. With 4 bases clipped from V and 7 bases from J, the junction kept 7 bases outside the gene matches. Germline CDR1 SGHTS, CDR2 YDEGEE. The CDR3 has 13 residues. The CDR3 loop is CASSARGGFGYTF. DNA for the CDR3: TGTGCCAGCAGCGCAAGAGGGGGCTTTGGCTACACCTTC.

The chain recombines TRBV6-5 with TRBJ2-3; tentatively, D is TRBD1 (8 bases). V was clipped by 8 bases and J by 1 base, with 13 bases between them. The CDR3 has 14 residues. Germline V lookup: CDR1 MNHEY, CDR2 SVGAGI. The CDR3 region is CASGGGQGTDTQYF. In DNA form, the CDR3 reads TGTGCCAGCGGGGGGGGACAGGGCACAGATACGCAGTATTTT.

The rearrangement links TRBV30 to TRBJ1-1; D gene uncertain. The CDR3 sequence is 13 residues long. CDR1 is GTSNPN and CDR2 is SVGIG in the germline V gene (reference sequence). Trimming cost V 5 bases and J 4 bases, with 14 bases left between them. CDR3 loop: CAWRIPGGTEAFF. CDR3 DNA sequence: TGTGCCTGGCGCATCCCCGGCGGCACTGAAGCTTTCTTT.

The chain couples TRBV7-2 to TRBJ2-3, with no clear D. The V gene lost 5 bases and the J gene lost 5 bases, with 14 bases spanning the gap. The CDR3 consists of 14 residues. CDR1 is SGHTA, CDR2 FQGNSA, per germline. CDR3 amino acids: CASSARVDLDTQYF. The CDR3 nucleotides read TGTGCCAGCAGCGCTCGGGTCGACCTAGATACGCAGTATTTT.

The rearrangement uses TRBV30 and TRBJ2-4, with 7 bases that match TRBD2. V was clipped by 0 bases and J by 1 base; unmatched bases: 18. Germline V gives CDR1 GTSNPN, CDR2 SVGIG (reference sequence). This CDR3 region has 20 residues. DNA for the CDR3: TGTGCCTGGAGTGTACGTTCCGGCGGGAGCGCAACATACGCCAAAAACATTCAGTACTTC. Protein: CAWSVRSGGSATYAKNIQYF.